These 13 T cell receptor beta chains were all obtained from the same sample, sequenced in a study of blood T cell repertoires in COVID-19. TCRdb's copy holds only in-frame clones and misses some; the assay was immunoSEQ multiplex PCR. The data hold over 100,000 clones, with more than 90% observed a single time. Specimen: peripheral blood. Every receptor here comes from a man between 18 and 29 years old with acute or convalescent COVID-19.

The gene calls are TRBV29-1 and TRBJ2-1; TRBD2 is a possible D gene (6 bases). Germline values: CDR1 SQVTM, CDR2 ANQGSEA. Trimming left V 0 bases short and J 8 bases short, with 11 bases between. There are 13 residues in the CDR3. CDR3 region: CSVEDQTRDEQFF. The CDR3 nucleotides are TGCAGCGTTGAAGACCAGACTAGGGATGAGCAGTTCTTC.

This clone was seen only once. The V and J genes are TRBV7-9 and TRBJ1-1; 7 nucleotides line up with TRBD1. The CDR3 length is 14 residues. Germline trimming cut 0 bases from V and 4 bases from J; bases unmatched to any gene: 2. Germline CDR1 SEHNR, CDR2 FQNEAQ (reference sequence). The DNA of the CDR3 is TGTGCCAGCAGCTTAGCGGAGGGGGCCACTGAAGCTTTCTTT. Its translation is CASSLAEGATEAFF.

This chain links TRBV10-3 with TRBJ1-2, with D tentatively TRBD1 (6 bases). Germline V lookup: CDR1 ENHRY, CDR2 SYGVKD. Trimming took off 6 bases at V and 3 bases at J, with 23 bases between the two ends. The CDR3 runs 17 residues. The chain's CDR3 is CAIRLTTPGQRHYGYTF. CDR3 bases: TGTGCCATCAGACTCACCACCCCAGGACAGCGCCACTATGGCTACACCTTC.

The rearrangement uses TRBV27 and TRBJ1-2; D might be TRBD1 (5 bases). The CDR3 consists of 14 residues. Germline V gene lookup returns CDR1 MNHEY and CDR2 SMNVEV (reference sequence). V was shortened by 3 bases and J by 3 bases, with 11 bases between the two germline ends. The CDR3 bases are TGTGCCAGCAGTTTGGTGCAGGGTGACTATGGCTACACCTTC. It codes for CASSLVQGDYGYTF.

This chain connects TRBV21-1 to TRBJ2-7; the DNA was not compared with TRBD2, the D call given in the table. TRBV21-1 is a recognized pseudogene. The CDR3 length is 15 residues. The chain's CDR3 is CASSKAGRLSYEQYF. CDR3 in DNA: TGTGCCAGCAGCAAAGCGGGGAGACTCTCCTACGAGCAGTACTTC.

The chain couples TRBV5-8 to TRBJ2-5; TRBD1 agrees at 9 bases. Germline V lookup: CDR1 SGHTS, CDR2 YDEGEE. Germline trimming cut 3 bases from V and 5 bases from J; bases unmatched to any gene: 5. CDR3 length: 14 amino acids. CDR3 nucleotide sequence: TGTGCCAGCAGCTCGGGACAGGGTGGGGAGACCCAGTACTTC. It encodes CASSSGQGGETQYF.

This rearrangement joins TRBV11-3 to TRBJ1-1; TRBD1 is a possible D gene (5 bases). The CDR3 has 15 residues. Germline loops: CDR1 SGHNT, CDR2 YENEEA. V was shortened by 5 bases and J by 5 bases, with 18 bases between the two germline ends. The CDR3 is CASSPSSGLLTEAFF. The CDR3 DNA is TGTGCCAGCAGCCCTTCGTCAGGGCTGTTGACTGAAGCTTTCTTT.

The gene calls are TRBV6-1 and TRBJ1-1; no definite D call. Germline V gene sequence: CDR1 MNHNS, CDR2 SASEGT. The CDR3 totals 13 residues. V was trimmed by 3 bases and J by 1 base, leaving 6 bases between them. DNA for the CDR3: TGTGCCAGCAGTGAGGTGAGGAACACTGAAGCTTTCTTT. Its protein is CASSEVRNTEAFF.

The gene calls are TRBV7-9 and TRBJ1-4; 12 nucleotides align to TRBD1. The CDR3 contains 14 residues. Germline V lookup: CDR1 SEHNR, CDR2 FQNEAQ (reference sequence). The ends lost 5 bases at V and 8 bases at J; junction bases unmatched: 3. The CDR3 DNA reads TGTGCCAGCAGCGGGGGGACAGGGGGCGAAAAACTGTTTTTT. This encodes CASSGGTGGEKLFF.

The chain couples TRBV25-1 to TRBJ2-1; D gene ambiguous. V was shortened by 3 bases and J by 8 bases, with 11 bases between the two germline ends. This CDR3 is built from 13 residues. CDR1 is MGHDK, CDR2 SYGVNS, per germline. DNA of the CDR3: TGTGCCAGCAGTGATAGTTTCGTCGATGAGCAGTTCTTC. As protein: CASSDSFVDEQFF. Based on the CDR3 plus reference TRBV25-1 and TRBJ2-1, the full variable domain is EADIYQTPRYLVIGTGKKITLECSQTMGHDKMYWYQQDPGMELHLIHYSYGVNSTEKGDLSSESTVSRIRTEHFPLTLESARPSHTSQYLCASSDSFVDEQFFGPGTRLTVL.

V is TRBV14 and J is TRBJ1-2; D not certain. The CDR3 is made up of 13 amino acids. Trimming removed 0 bases from V and 8 bases from J, with 10 bases in between. The germline CDR1 and CDR2 sequences are SGHDN and FVKESK. The CDR3 loop reads CASSQDLQTGYTF. In DNA form, the CDR3 reads TGTGCCAGCAGCCAAGATCTTCAAACAGGCTACACCTTC.

This chain links TRBV19 with TRBJ1-4; D might be TRBD1 (5 bases). Trimming pared 7 bases from V and 0 bases from J, leaving 12 bases between. Germline V CDR1 and CDR2: LNHDA, SQIVND (reference sequence). The CDR3 is 15 amino acids. The CDR3 region is CASTRGDATNEKLFF. The DNA of the CDR3 is TGTGCCAGTACCCGGGGGGACGCAACTAATGAAAAACTGTTTTTT.

V gene TRBV10-2 combines with J gene TRBJ2-2; tentative D call: TRBD2 (5 bases). Trimming stripped 6 bases from V and 5 bases from J, with 16 bases between. The V gene's germline CDR1 is WSHSY and CDR2 SAAADI. This CDR3 region has 15 residues. Here the CDR3 reads CASRWERIGTGELFF. CDR3 in DNA: TGCGCCAGCAGATGGGAGAGGATCGGGACCGGGGAGCTGTTTTTT.